The table lists the clone carrying this T cell receptor (beta chain) with a few counts. The data derive from a study of cytomegalovirus exposure and HLA in healthy donors. The PCR had 60 Vbeta and 13 Jbeta primers. Measured with immunoSEQ multiplex PCR; TCRdb has only the in-frame clones, and not every one. This sample yields 150,000 or so clones, of which over 75% are seen a single time; around 1% belongs to the top ten. This CDR3 comprises 16 residues. Unmatched junction bases numbered 7, after V lost 1 base and J lost 5 bases. CDR1 LNHDA and CDR2 SQIVND come from the germline V gene (reference sequence).

The sequencing sample was made of PBMCs. This TCR came from a woman aged 50 to 60 in good health and CMV-seropositive. V usage is TRBV19 and J usage is TRBJ1-4; 7 nucleotides agree with TRBD1. The CDR3 sequence: CASSIVRTGGNEKLFF. CDR3 nucleotides: TGTGCCAGTAGTATAGTAAGGACAGGAGGGAATGAAAAACTGTTTTTT.